Listed here are 3 T cell receptor beta chains from one sample, sequenced in a study of blood T cells in healthy people across ages. With a J-beta primer mix and a sample-barcoded 5' primer, a second PCR ran roughly 6 to 11 cycles. One entry per CDR3 protein, called by TCRdb with MiXCR from the 5' RACE reads. The data contain fewer than 2,000,000 distinct CDR3 sequences, about 31% of them seen just once; the ten biggest clones take up around 11%. The sequenced sample was blood. The receptors derive from a woman under 40 in good health.

This sequence joins TRBV13 and TRBJ2-2; tentatively, D is TRBD1 (6 bases). V was clipped by 5 bases and J by 2 bases, with 15 bases between them. The CDR3 totals 16 residues. Germline values: CDR1 PRHDT, CDR2 FYEKMQ (reference sequence). The CDR3 sequence: CASSRLQGSNTGELFF. In DNA form, the CDR3 reads TGTGCCAGCAGCCGCCTACAGGGATCCAACACCGGGGAGCTGTTTTTT.

This rearrangement joins TRBV11-2 to TRBJ1-2, with D possibly being TRBD1 (6 bases). Between the trimmed V and J ends, which lost 2 bases and 4 bases, there was a span of 14 bases. The CDR3 totals 15 residues. The germline V gene encodes CDR1 SGHAT and CDR2 FQNNGV. For the CDR3, the DNA is TGTGCCAGCAGCTTATTAGGGGGGGGGTCCTATGGCTACACCTTC. It codes for CASSLLGGGSYGYTF.

This clonotype was observed a few times. The chain recombines TRBV12-3 or TRBV12-4 with TRBJ2-3; 10 bases align to TRBD2. The CDR3 has 15 residues. The V segment lost 4 bases and the J segment 3 bases; nucleotides outside the gene matches: 4. In DNA, the CDR3 is TGTGCCAGCAGTTCCCAGCGGGGGGGTACAGATACGCAGTATTTT. Protein sequence: CASSSQRGGTDTQYF.